This entry lists 13 T cell receptor beta chains sequenced from one sample in a study of cytomegalovirus exposure and HLA in healthy donors. Both 60 Vbeta primers and 13 Jbeta primers went into the PCR. Libraries were prepared by immunoSEQ multiplex PCR; TCRdb keeps only in-frame clonotypes and omits some of them. The sample contains about 57,000 clones, 83% of which appear only once. Input material: PBMCs. All receptors come from a man in his thirties or forties in good health and CMV-seronegative.

The rearrangement links TRBV9 to TRBJ1-3, with unresolved D. The ends were cut back, 4 bases at V and 0 bases at J, with 8 bases in the middle. Looked up from germline, CDR1 is SGDLS and CDR2 is YYNGEE. This CDR3 contains 14 residues. DNA for the CDR3: TGTGCCAGCAGCCCCGGTAGCTCTGGAAACACCATATATTTT. The encoded protein is CASSPGSSGNTIYF.

The rearrangement joins TRBV5-4 to TRBJ2-3; 8 nucleotides match TRBD2. The V and J ends lost 4 bases and 7 bases, in that order; junction bases with no gene match: 11. Germline V gene lookup returns CDR1 SGHNT and CDR2 YYREEE (reference sequence). CDR3 size: 15 residues. For the CDR3, the DNA is TGTGCCAGCAGCAACCCATTCGGGGGGGCAAATACGCAGTATTTT. Protein: CASSNPFGGANTQYF.

The chain links TRBV10-2 to TRBJ2-3, with TRBD2 matching over 13 bases. The germline V gene has CDR1 WSHSY and CDR2 SAAADI. The CDR3 covers 19 residues. With V trimmed by 6 bases and J by 2 bases, 14 bases remained unmatched. CDR3 in amino acids: CASRGAPGLAGQVTDTQYF. In nucleotides, the CDR3 is TGCGCCAGCAGGGGGGCTCCGGGACTAGCGGGACAAGTCACAGATACGCAGTATTTT.

V and J are TRBV9 and TRBJ2-3, with D maybe TRBD2 (6 bases). This CDR3 is built from 15 residues. V was cut by 0 bases and J by 1 base, with 9 bases left in between. Germline V gene sequence: CDR1 SGDLS, CDR2 YYNGEE. CDR3 amino acids: CASSVVASGTDTQYF. CDR3 bases: TGTGCCAGCAGCGTAGTGGCTAGCGGCACAGATACGCAGTATTTT.

V and J are TRBV5-1 and TRBJ2-5, with D possibly TRBD1 on 5 matching bases. This CDR3 has 15 amino acids. Germline V gene lookup returns CDR1 SGHRS and CDR2 YFSETQ. V gave up 0 bases and J gave up 5 bases, with 14 bases separating them. The CDR3 nucleotides read TGCGCCAGCAGCTTGGGGTTTGACAGCTCGGAGACCCAGTACTTC. It codes for CASSLGFDSSETQYF.

This sequence joins TRBV19 and TRBJ2-5, with D tentatively TRBD2 (5 bases). The germline CDR1 and CDR2 sequences are LNHDA and SQIVND (reference sequence). The CDR3 spans 12 residues. Trimming pared 5 bases from V and 7 bases from J, leaving 11 bases between. In DNA, the CDR3 is TGTGCCAGTAGTCCCGACGGAGGGACCCAGTACTTC. Translated, it gives CASSPDGGTQYF.

In its sample, this clone was seen a few times. The chain uses TRBV4-3 and TRBJ1-1; perhaps TRBD1 as D (5 bases). V lost 0 bases and J lost 5, with 13 bases in between. Germline V gene sequence: CDR1 LGHNA, CDR2 YSLEER. This CDR3 is 15 amino acids long. CDR3 region: CASSQDLGQGTEAFF. In nucleotides, the CDR3 is TGCGCCAGCAGCCAAGATCTTGGCCAGGGAACTGAAGCTTTCTTT.

The genes are TRBV7-8 and TRBJ2-5; D is perhaps TRBD2 (6 bases). The J call could be wrong; TRBJ2-7 is a better fit for the DNA end. CDR1 and CDR2 (germline): SGHVS, FQNEAQ. The CDR3 length is 15 residues. This chain's CDR3 is CASSTYGSVGYEQYF. CDR3 DNA: TGTGCCAGCAGCACCTACGGGAGTGTGGGCTACGAGCAGTACTTC.

The chain links TRBV5-4 to TRBJ1-1; TRBD1 matches at 7 bases. Germline trimming cut 6 bases from V and 5 bases from J; bases unmatched to any gene: 10. The V gene's germline CDR1 is SGHNT and CDR2 YYREEE (reference sequence). CDR3 length: 14 residues. The CDR3 reads CASTLKPGGTEAFF. The CDR3 DNA sequence: TGTGCCAGCACCCTGAAACCAGGGGGGACTGAAGCTTTCTTT.

The chain uses TRBV19 and TRBJ1-1; D is uncertain. Germline V gene sequence: CDR1 LNHDA, CDR2 SQIVND (reference sequence). V lost 5 bases and J lost 2, with 9 bases in between. The CDR3 spans 13 residues. Here the CDR3 reads CASSPSLNTEAFF. Here the CDR3 DNA reads TGTGCCAGTAGTCCGTCACTAAACACTGAAGCTTTCTTT.

This clone was counted only a few times. The chain couples TRBV10-3 to TRBJ2-7; weak D call: TRBD1 (6 bases). V lost 6 bases and J 6 bases, leaving 9 bases between the germline ends. The CDR3 contains 11 residues. The germline V gene has CDR1 ENHRY and CDR2 SYGVKD. The CDR3 spells CAIRTGGEQYF. CDR3 nucleotide sequence: TGTGCCATCAGGACAGGTGGCGAGCAGTACTTC.

This clone appeared a few times. The CDR3 region is CASRTGAYNEQFF. The CDR3 region has the DNA TGTGCCAGCAGGACAGGGGCCTACAATGAGCAGTTCTTC. The chain uses TRBV25-1 and TRBJ2-1; TRBD1 aligns across 8 bases. This CDR3 contains 13 residues. J gave up 2 bases and V 6 bases, and 0 bases lay outside the gene matches. CDR1 and CDR2 (germline): MGHDK, SYGVNS.

The rearrangement uses TRBV13 and TRBJ2-3, with a weak D call TRBD1 (6 bases). Trimming removed 4 bases from V and 1 base from J, with 15 bases in between. This CDR3 region has 16 residues. Germline lookup yields CDR1 PRHDT and CDR2 FYEKMQ (reference sequence). CDR3 in DNA: TGTGCCAGCAGCTACCGGCAGGGGTCGGGCACAGATACGCAGTATTTT. Its translation is CASSYRQGSGTDTQYF.